This T cell receptor (beta chain) was retrieved from a study of blood T cell repertoires in COVID-19. In the study overall: Some COVID-19 samples were acute and others convalescent; all came from the United States, Italy and Spain. Sources were T cells, B-cell-depleted T cells, or PBMCs; the material itself was cDNA or gDNA.

The CDR3 runs 17 residues. V shed 5 bases and J 5 bases; nucleotides not matched to a gene: 8. The germline V gene encodes CDR1 ENHRY and CDR2 SYGVKD. The assay was immunoSEQ multiplex PCR, and TCRdb's table has in-frame clones only and misses some. The sample lists some 270,000 clones, 80% to 90% occurring once. The material sequenced was peripheral blood. The chain recombines TRBV10-3 with TRBJ2-5; 16 nucleotides agree with TRBD2. The sequence derives from a woman between 40 and 55 years old who had recovered from COVID-19. As DNA, the CDR3 is TGTGCCATCAGTCCGGGACTAGCGGGGGGGCCGGAGGAGACCCAGTACTTC. Its protein product is CAISPGLAGGPEETQYF.